This T cell receptor (beta chain) is from a study of T cell changes during pregnancy in multiple sclerosis. TCRdb's table, derived via immunoSEQ multiplex PCR, lists solely in-frame clones and lacks some. The data show 35,000 to 50,000 clones, with 75% to 95% seen just once and approximately 2% held by the top ten. The germline gives CDR1 SGHVS, CDR2 FQNEAQ. V lost 1 base to trimming and J lost 0 bases, with 10 bases between them. The CDR3 runs to 15 residues. Specimen: CD4+ T cells from peripheral blood mononuclear cells, collected after pregnancy. The clonotype was recovered from a female donor in good health, enrolled as a control in a pregnancy study. J is TRBJ2-7 and V is TRBV7-8; a possible D gene is TRBD2 (5 bases). This CDR3 reads CASSLEGGFSYEQYF. CDR3 bases: TGTGCCAGCAGCTTAGAAGGAGGATTCTCCTACGAGCAGTACTTC.